Presented here are 29 T cell receptor beta chains from one specimen sequenced in a study of T-cell memory formation after mild COVID-19. TCRdb itself ran the 5' RACE reads through MiXCR, one entry per CDR3 protein. The top ten hold 20% to 25% of the sample, which has 350,000 or so distinct CDR3 sequences, around a fifth seen once. Sequencing was done on a sample of PBMCs or a T cell subset sorted from them (not recorded which). Receptors were obtained from a man aged 18 to 30 who had mild COVID-19 (a few samples of this study predate the infection). Cell type and time point are not known.

This clonotype was counted a few times. CDR3 in DNA: TGTGCCAGCAGTCCCTCCGAGGGGGAGCGGGGTCAGCCCCAGCATTTT. Encoded protein: CASSPSEGERGQPQHF. J is TRBJ1-5 and V is TRBV27, with D possibly TRBD1 on 6 matching bases. Trimming cost V 5 bases and J 6 bases, with 20 bases left between them. The germline V gene has CDR1 MNHEY and CDR2 SMNVEV (reference sequence). The length of the CDR3 is 16 residues.

The chain is built from TRBV12-3 or TRBV12-4 and TRBJ2-5; the match to TRBD1 covers 8 bases. This CDR3 comprises 15 residues. The trim removed 6 bases at V and 5 bases at J, leaving 11 bases unmatched. The CDR3 sequence is CASRTGTGRGETQYF. The CDR3 DNA follows: TGTGCCAGCAGAACTGGGACAGGCCGAGGGGAGACCCAGTACTTC.

For the CDR3, the DNA is TGCGCCAGCTCCATCCGGCTAGCTGAGGTCACAGATACGCAGTATTTT. The encoded protein is CASSIRLAEVTDTQYF. The rearrangement joins TRBV5-1 to TRBJ2-3, with D possibly matching TRBD2 (5 bases). The CDR3 extends over 16 amino acids. With 7 bases removed from V and 2 bases from J, the gap between germline ends came to 20 bases. Germline V gene lookup returns CDR1 SGHRS and CDR2 YFSETQ.

This chain uses TRBV5-4 with TRBJ1-2; D not certain. Per germline, CDR1 SGHNT and CDR2 YYREEE (reference sequence). The CDR3 totals 12 residues. The V end was cut by 4 bases, the J end by 10 bases, with 14 bases between. The CDR3 region has the DNA TGTGCCAGCAGCGTACCGTCAGGTCCCTACACCTTC. Encoded protein: CASSVPSGPYTF.

The chain is built from TRBV5-1 and TRBJ1-2; maybe TRBD1 (6 bases). The V and J ends lost 4 bases and 8 bases respectively, with 15 bases between them. Germline lookup yields CDR1 SGHRS and CDR2 YFSETQ. The CDR3 length is 13 residues. Here the CDR3 reads CASSQGGLRGYTF. The CDR3 nucleotides are TGCGCCAGCAGCCAAGGGGGGTTAAGAGGCTACACCTTC.

This clonotype was seen more than once but under ten times. This chain links TRBV7-2 with TRBJ2-1; no clear D. V was cut by 4 bases and J by 4 bases, with 11 bases left in between. The germline CDR1 and CDR2 sequences are SGHTA and FQGNSA. The CDR3 runs 14 residues. CDR3 amino acids: CASSSTTEYNEQFF. As DNA, the CDR3 is TGTGCCAGCAGCTCCACGACGGAGTACAATGAGCAGTTCTTC.

The chain links TRBV3-1 to TRBJ2-5; D gene unclear. Trimming removed 2 bases at V and 0 bases at J, with 10 bases between. The CDR3 covers 15 residues. CDR1 is LGHDT, CDR2 YNNKEL, per germline (reference sequence). The DNA for the CDR3 is TGTGCCAGCAGCCAAAGATCAGGCAACCAAGAGACCCAGTACTTC. This encodes CASSQRSGNQETQYF.

This clonotype was detected a few times. This chain connects TRBV6-2 or TRBV6-3 to TRBJ1-5; D is ambiguous. The V gene lost 2 bases and the J gene lost 4 bases, with 18 bases spanning the gap. Germline V gene sequence: CDR1 MNHEY, CDR2 SVGEGT. The length of the CDR3 is 17 residues. The CDR3 nucleotides are TGTGCCAGCAGTTACCCGCCTCGGGAGGGAGGGAATCAGCCCCAGCATTTT. As protein: CASSYPPREGGNQPQHF.

The chain carries TRBV24-1 and TRBJ2-2; D remains unclear. Looked up from germline, CDR1 is KGHDR and CDR2 is SFDVKD. The CDR3 runs to 13 residues. V was pared by 5 bases and J by 7 bases, with 10 bases between. The CDR3 loop reads CATSAGLVGELFF. As DNA, the CDR3 is TGTGCCACCAGTGCGGGTTTAGTCGGGGAGCTGTTTTTT.

The J gene is TRBJ1-3, the V gene TRBV18, with D unresolved. CDR1 is KGHSH, CDR2 LQKENI, per germline. V lost 6 bases and J 0 bases, leaving 9 bases between the germline ends. This CDR3 comprises 14 residues. CDR3 in amino acids: CASSPTDSGNTIYF. The CDR3 region has the DNA TGTGCCAGCTCCCCGACTGACTCTGGAAACACCATATATTTT.

This clonotype was found a few times. This chain uses TRBV7-2 with TRBJ1-2; TRBD1 is a possible D gene (6 bases). The CDR3 contains 16 residues. CDR1 and CDR2 from the germline V gene are SGHTA and FQGNSA. Trimming removed 0 bases at V and 8 bases at J, with 19 bases between. The CDR3 DNA reads as TGTGCCAGCAGCTTAGCGGTCCGTAGCAGGGGCGCAGGCTACACCTTC. Its translation: CASSLAVRSRGAGYTF.

This clonotype was seen repeatedly, ten times or more. The chain carries TRBV29-1 and TRBJ2-7; 12 positions agree with TRBD2. The CDR3 totals 18 residues. Unmatched junction bases numbered 14, after V lost 1 base and J lost 4 bases. Germline V lookup: CDR1 SQVTM, CDR2 ANQGSEA. Here the CDR3 DNA reads TGCAGCGTTGAAGGGCGAACTAGCGGGGGGACCGAAGGGTACGAGCAGTACTTC. Translation gives CSVEGRTSGGTEGYEQYF.

The chain carries TRBV27 and TRBJ2-5, with 15 bases identical to TRBD2. Germline CDR1 and CDR2: MNHEY and SMNVEV (reference sequence). Trimming at V came to 8 bases and at J to 5 bases, leaving 9 bases not matched to a gene. CDR3 size: 16 residues. CDR3 sequence reads: CASRIGTSGGRETQYF. The CDR3 nucleotides read TGTGCCAGCCGGATTGGGACTAGCGGGGGGCGGGAGACCCAGTACTTC.

This clonotype was detected only a few times. The chain carries TRBV18 and TRBJ2-3; D gene ambiguous. CDR1 is KGHSH and CDR2 is LQKENI in the germline V gene. There are 13 residues in the CDR3. V lost 4 bases and J 6 bases, leaving 11 bases between the germline ends. This chain's CDR3 is CASSLGFRDTQYF. The CDR3 coding sequence is TGTGCCAGCTCACTTGGGTTTAGGGATACGCAGTATTTT.

This chain uses TRBV5-1 with TRBJ1-4; TRBD1 is a possible D gene (6 bases). Germline V gene data show CDR1 as SGHRS and CDR2 as YFSETQ. The CDR3 loop spans 14 amino acids. V lost 0 bases, J lost 7 bases, and 10 bases lay in between. CDR3 in DNA: TGCGCCAGCAGCTTGGGAGGGGGTGCTGAAAAACTGTTTTTT. Its protein product is CASSLGGGAEKLFF.

This clonotype was found a few times. V and J are TRBV12-3 or TRBV12-4 and TRBJ1-5; TRBD1 matches 7 bases. The CDR3 consists of 14 residues. The V segment lost 6 bases and the J segment 7 bases; nucleotides outside the gene matches: 9. The CDR3 loop reads CASSNEQGLQPQHF. Here the CDR3 DNA reads TGTGCCAGCAGCAATGAACAGGGGCTCCAGCCCCAGCATTTT.

For this clonotype: An end of the junction does not agree with germline; a read error may underlie this. The chain uses TRBV3-1 and TRBJ1-5; maybe TRBD1 (5 bases). The CDR3 is 13 residues long. Germline V gene lookup returns CDR1 LGHDT and CDR2 YNNKEL (reference sequence). The CDR3 region has the DNA TGTGCCAGCAGCCAAGAGTGCTCAGGGCCCCAGCTGTTT. Protein product: CASSQECSGPQLF.

The chain links TRBV18 to TRBJ1-1, with TRBD1 as a possible D gene (6 bases). This CDR3 comprises 16 residues. The germline V and J ends were trimmed by 0 bases and 4 bases, with 15 bases remaining between them. The germline CDR1 and CDR2 sequences are KGHSH and LQKENI. CDR3 DNA: TGTGCCAGCTCACCACCGCTAGGGGGGACTACCACTGAAGCTTTCTTT. Amino acids: CASSPPLGGTTTEAFF.

This clonotype was observed a handful of times. The chain uses TRBV21-1 and TRBJ2-7. TRBV21-1 is described as a pseudogene. CDR3 length: 13 amino acids. This CDR3 reads CAIPGDSSYEQYV. The CDR3 DNA reads TGTGCCATCCCAGGCGACAGCTCCTACGAGCAGTACGTC.

This clonotype was detected only a few times. The V call is TRBV12-3 or TRBV12-4, the J call TRBJ1-1; possible D gene TRBD1, 5 bases. The CDR3 spans 13 residues. V was trimmed by 11 bases and J by 2 bases, leaving 15 bases between them. Here the CDR3 DNA reads TGTGCCTGTAAGAGACAGATAAACACTGAAGCTTTCTTT. Translating gives CACKRQINTEAFF.

This clonotype was detected ten times or more. CDR3 protein: CASSLANAQYF. The CDR3 nucleotides are TGTGCCAGCAGTTTGGCGAATGCGCAGTATTTT. This chain joins TRBV12-3 or TRBV12-4 and TRBJ2-3; D remains ambiguous. The length of the CDR3 is 11 residues. V was shortened by 3 bases and J by 10 bases, with 8 bases between the two germline ends.

The chain combines TRBV20-1 with TRBJ2-1; D is ambiguous. The CDR3 is 14 amino acids. CDR1 DFQATT and CDR2 SNEGSKA come from the germline V gene (reference sequence). Trimming took off 3 bases at V and 6 bases at J, with 15 bases between the two ends. CDR3 loop: CSASPWLPANEQFF. The CDR3 nucleotides read TGCAGTGCTAGCCCGTGGCTCCCCGCCAATGAGCAGTTCTTC.

This clonotype has only a few counts. The chain couples TRBV7-3 to TRBJ2-5, with D possibly being TRBD2 (6 bases). Germline V lookup: CDR1 SGHTA, CDR2 FQGTGA. Trimming removed 5 bases from V and 2 bases from J, with 12 bases in between. The CDR3 runs to 14 residues. CDR3 loop: CASSPTGSQETQYF. Here the CDR3 DNA reads TGTGCCAGCAGCCCCACCGGGAGTCAAGAGACCCAGTACTTC.

This chain connects TRBV4-3 to TRBJ1-6; no firm D call. V was trimmed by 4 bases and J by 7 bases, leaving 11 bases between them. Germline CDR1 LGHNA, CDR2 YSLEER. CDR3 size: 14 residues. This CDR3 reads CASSPLTPNSPLHF. CDR3 coding DNA: TGCGCCAGCAGCCCCCTTACTCCGAATTCACCCCTCCACTTT.

This clonotype was seen a few times. V and J are TRBV7-9 and TRBJ2-7, with D possibly matching TRBD2 (5 bases). The CDR3 loop spans 13 amino acids. Trimming shortened V by 4 bases and J by 3 bases, and 10 bases separated the two germline ends. The germline V gene encodes CDR1 SEHNR and CDR2 FQNEAQ (reference sequence). The CDR3 here is CASSSSGNYEQYV. In nucleotides, the CDR3 is TGTGCCAGCAGCTCCTCGGGGAACTACGAGCAGTACGTC.

The chain joins TRBV6-2 or TRBV6-3 to TRBJ2-7; the D is unclear. Trimming took 0 bases from V and 5 from J, leaving 14 bases between them. This CDR3 comprises 15 residues. Per germline, CDR1 MNHEY and CDR2 SVGEGT. DNA for the CDR3: TGTGCCAGCAGTTACTCTACCATTTGGCCGGACGAGCAGTACTTC. Its protein product is CASSYSTIWPDEQYF.

This chain connects TRBV29-1 to TRBJ1-4; no reliable D call. CDR3 length equals 13 residues. The ends were cut back, 6 bases at V and 4 bases at J, with 12 bases in the middle. The germline CDR1 and CDR2 sequences are SQVTM and ANQGSEA. CDR3: CSVRPAGNEKLFF. In DNA form, the CDR3 reads TGCAGCGTGCGACCAGCGGGTAATGAAAAACTGTTTTTT.

V usage is TRBV7-9 and J usage is TRBJ2-5, with 9 bases aligning to TRBD2. V was clipped by 5 bases and J by 4 bases; unmatched bases: 14. Looked up from germline, CDR1 is SEHNR and CDR2 is FQNEAQ (reference sequence). The length of the CDR3 is 17 residues. DNA of the CDR3: TGTGCCAGCAGCCCCCCGAGGAGCGGGGGGCGACGAGAGACCCAGTACTTC. Translating it yields CASSPPRSGGRRETQYF.

The chain uses TRBV7-6 and TRBJ1-1; possible D gene TRBD1, 6 bases. The CDR3 length is 16 residues. Trimming cost V 5 bases and J 0 bases, with 16 bases left between them. Germline CDR1 SGHVS, CDR2 FNYEAQ. The CDR3: CASSPSRGGLNTEAFF. The DNA of the CDR3 is TGTGCCAGCAGCCCTTCGCGGGGGGGCCTGAACACTGAAGCTTTCTTT.